These 6 T cell receptor beta chains were all obtained from the same sample, sequenced in a study of T cell repertoires in ileal Crohn's disease. Only in-frame clones appear in the TCRdb table, and some are missing; sequencing was by immunoSEQ multiplex PCR. The repertoire holds under 14,000 clones, with 87% as singletons. Time point of the sample: inflamed ileum from the surgical specimen. Sequences were obtained from ileal tissue. The receptors originated from an adult with Crohn's disease.

This chain joins TRBV5-1 and TRBJ2-7; D may be TRBD1 (7 bases). The V and J ends lost 0 bases and 3 bases respectively, with 10 bases between them. Germline-derived CDR1 and CDR2 are SGHRS and YFSETQ. The CDR3 is 14 amino acids. This CDR3 is CASSLGQGGYEQYV. The CDR3 nucleotides are TGCGCCAGCAGCTTGGGACAGGGAGGCTACGAGCAGTACGTC.

This clone was picked up one time. The rearrangement joins TRBV7-9 to TRBJ2-3, with D perhaps TRBD2 (5 bases). CDR3 length equals 15 residues. Looked up from germline, CDR1 is SEHNR and CDR2 is FQNEAQ (reference sequence). The V gene lost 4 bases and the J gene lost 1 base, with 12 bases spanning the gap. DNA of the CDR3: TGTGCCAGCAGCTCCTCCGGGAAGGGCACAGATACGCAGTATTTT. Translated, it gives CASSSSGKGTDTQYF.

On this clone itself: The same CDR3 is also encoded by other DNA sequences in this sample. The CDR3 protein is CAISERGAQETQYF. The CDR3 coding sequence is TGTGCCATCAGTGAGCGCGGGGCCCAAGAGACCCAGTACTTC. This rearrangement joins TRBV10-3 to TRBJ2-5, with D maybe TRBD2 (6 bases). The CDR3 totals 14 residues. The V end was cut by 2 bases, the J end by 1 base, with 8 bases between. CDR1 and CDR2 from the germline V gene are ENHRY and SYGVKD.

This clone occurred once. Within the sample, other DNA sequences also encode this same CDR3. This chain joins TRBV30 and TRBJ1-5, with unresolved D. The CDR3 consists of 13 residues. Trimming took 1 base from V and 1 from J, leaving 5 bases between them. Per germline, CDR1 GTSNPN and CDR2 SVGIG (reference sequence). CDR3 in DNA: TGTGCCTGGAGTGGGGGAAGCAATCAGCCCCAGCATTTT. Its translation: CAWSGGSNQPQHF. Full variable domain (missing parts from reference TRBV30 and TRBJ1-5): SQTIHQWPATLVQPVGSPLSLECTVEGTSNPNLYWYRQAAGRGLQLLFYSVGIGQISSEVPQNLSASRPQDRQFILSSKKLLLSDSGFYLCAWSGGSNQPQHFGDGTRLSIL.

The V gene is TRBV18, the J gene TRBJ2-3; 9 bases are shared with TRBD2. Germline V lookup: CDR1 KGHSH, CDR2 LQKENI. Unmatched junction bases numbered 4, after V lost 0 bases and J lost 3 bases. The CDR3 is made up of 16 amino acids. The CDR3 loop reads CASSPPAAGGTDTQYF. CDR3 nucleotide sequence: TGTGCCAGCTCACCACCGGCAGCGGGAGGTACAGATACGCAGTATTTT.

There are a few counts of this clone. The chain uses TRBV30 and TRBJ1-2; D gene uncertain. This CDR3 has 15 residues. Germline V gene lookup returns CDR1 GTSNPN and CDR2 SVGIG (reference sequence). The germline V and J ends were trimmed by 0 bases and 4 bases, with 15 bases remaining between them. The CDR3 DNA follows: TGTGCCTGGAGTGTACCTGGGGTTGGAAGCTATGGCTACACCTTC. Amino acids: CAWSVPGVGSYGYTF.